The 30 T cell receptor beta chains below were found in one sample sequenced in a study of OX40 agonist ivuxolimab in advanced cancers. This table comes from immunoSEQ multiplex PCR, and its TCRdb copy is limited to in-frame clones, with some not included. The sample yields under 70,000 clones, 85% to 90% seen once. Source: CD4+ or CD8+ T cells sorted from blood, taken in a trial of the OX40 agonist ivuxolimab. The origin of the receptors is an adult with an advanced solid tumor such as melanoma, head and neck, liver or kidney cancer.

CDR3 amino acids: CASSQGTGWAGELFF. The CDR3 DNA sequence: TGCGCCAGCAGCCAAGGGACAGGGTGGGCCGGGGAGCTGTTTTTT. The J gene is TRBJ2-2, the V gene TRBV4-3; 8 bases map to TRBD1. Trimming removed 1 base from V and 6 bases from J; junction bases left unmatched: 4. The germline gives CDR1 LGHNA, CDR2 YSLEER. The CDR3 runs to 15 residues.

The V call is TRBV27, the J call TRBJ2-1, with TRBD1 identical over 8 bases. Germline V lookup: CDR1 MNHEY, CDR2 SMNVEV (reference sequence). V lost 6 bases and J lost 4; bases outside the gene matches: 2. CDR3 length: 13 amino acids. The chain's CDR3 is CASRDRAYNEQFF. CDR3 nucleotides: TGTGCCAGCAGGGACAGGGCTTACAATGAGCAGTTCTTC.

This clone was seen once. The rearrangement links TRBV6-5 to TRBJ2-7; TRBD2 is a possible D gene (5 bases). This CDR3 is 14 amino acids long. Germline V gives CDR1 MNHEY, CDR2 SVGAGI. V was shortened by 2 bases and J by 5 bases, with 13 bases between the two germline ends. The CDR3 bases are TGTGCCAGCAGTTACAAAGGGAACGGGAACGAGCAGTACTTC. Protein product: CASSYKGNGNEQYF.

The CDR3, as DNA: TGTGCCGGGGAGGGCCCGTACCAAGAGACCCAGTACTTC. Its protein is CAGEGPYQETQYF. The V call is TRBV7-9, the J call TRBJ2-5; 7 positions match TRBD2. There are 13 residues in the CDR3. V trimming: 11 bases; J trimming: 0 bases; junction bases outside the gene matches: 6. The V gene's germline CDR1 is SEHNR and CDR2 FQNEAQ (reference sequence).

The chain links TRBV6-1 to TRBJ2-7; D perhaps matches TRBD2 (7 bases). V gave up 1 base and J gave up 5 bases, with 12 bases separating them. From germline, CDR1 is MNHNS and CDR2 SASEGT. The CDR3 consists of 14 residues. The CDR3 nucleotides read TGTGCCAGCAGTGAAGGTTGGGGGGGGCACGAGCAGTACTTC. Translation: CASSEGWGGHEQYF.

V gene TRBV27 combines with J gene TRBJ1-5; D is unclear. V lost 4 bases, J lost 5 bases, and 9 bases lay in between. CDR1 MNHEY and CDR2 SMNVEV come from the germline V gene (reference sequence). This CDR3 has 13 amino acids. The CDR3 DNA reads as TGTGCCAGCAGTTACGGGGTCGATCAGCCCCAGCATTTT. It is translated as CASSYGVDQPQHF.

The chain is built from TRBV27 and TRBJ2-7; TRBD2 agrees at 9 bases. CDR1 is MNHEY and CDR2 is SMNVEV in the germline V gene (reference sequence). After removal of 3 bases from V and 5 bases from J, the junction contained 8 bases not matched to a gene. CDR3 length equals 15 residues. CDR3 sequence: CASSFRSGSPHEQYF. CDR3 sequence (DNA): TGTGCCAGCAGTTTCCGTAGCGGGAGTCCCCACGAGCAGTACTTC.

This clone was found once. The chain has TRBV30 and TRBJ2-1; D ambiguous. Germline CDR1 is GTSNPN and CDR2 is SVGIG (reference sequence). The CDR3 covers 12 residues. V lost 2 bases and J lost 7, with 9 bases in between. The CDR3 DNA reads TGTGCCTGGAGTTTAATGGCAAATGAGCAGTTCTTC. It translates to CAWSLMANEQFF.

This clone was counted once. The CDR3 here is CASSSLRGSYGYTF. The CDR3 coding sequence is TGTGCCAGCTCTAGTCTTAGGGGAAGCTATGGCTACACCTTC. The J gene is TRBJ1-2, the V gene TRBV6-6; maybe TRBD1 (5 bases). V dropped 8 bases and J dropped 4 bases, with 17 bases sitting between them. Germline values: CDR1 MNHNY, CDR2 SVGAGI (reference sequence). This CDR3 comprises 14 residues.

The chain carries TRBV19 and TRBJ2-1; 7 nucleotides agree with TRBD1. V trimming: 3 bases; J trimming: 2 bases; junction bases outside the gene matches: 7. Germline V CDR1 and CDR2: LNHDA, SQIVND (reference sequence). The CDR3 is 16 residues long. CDR3 loop: CASSIRPDRAYNEQFF. The CDR3 DNA sequence: TGTGCCAGTAGTATTAGGCCAGACAGGGCCTACAATGAGCAGTTCTTC.

The gene calls are TRBV19 and TRBJ1-1, with 11 positions matching TRBD1. From germline, CDR1 is LNHDA and CDR2 SQIVND (reference sequence). The CDR3 sequence is 13 residues long. The J segment lost 5 bases and the V segment lost 8 bases, leaving 4 bases of the junction unmatched. In DNA, the CDR3 is TGTGCCAGTGGACAGGGGGCGCGGACTGAAGCTTTCTTT. This sequence encodes CASGQGARTEAFF.

The chain carries TRBV27 and TRBJ1-5, with D unresolved. The germline V and J ends were trimmed by 4 bases and 3 bases, with 7 bases remaining between them. Per the germline V gene, CDR1 is MNHEY and CDR2 is SMNVEV (reference sequence). This CDR3 region has 13 residues. The chain's CDR3 is CASSWGYNQPQHF. As DNA, the CDR3 is TGTGCCAGCAGTTGGGGATACAATCAGCCCCAGCATTTT.

The count of this clone is one. J is TRBJ2-7 and V is TRBV27; 10 bases map to TRBD1. The length of the CDR3 is 15 residues. CDR1 MNHEY and CDR2 SMNVEV come from the germline V gene (reference sequence). J lost 5 bases, V lost 8 bases, and 12 bases had no gene match. CDR3 sequence reads: CASWEPRDRGDEQYF. Here the CDR3 DNA reads TGTGCCAGCTGGGAACCCCGGGACAGGGGAGACGAGCAGTACTTC.

The chain recombines TRBV6-5 with TRBJ2-1, with 7 bases that match TRBD1. The germline V gene has CDR1 MNHEY and CDR2 SVGAGI. This CDR3 has 14 amino acids. V lost 6 bases to trimming and J lost 7 bases; unmatched junction nucleotides: 9. In DNA, the CDR3 is TGTGCCAGCAGCCCTAGGGGGCGAGCAAATGAGCAGTTCTTC. Its translation is CASSPRGRANEQFF.

V is TRBV29-1 and J is TRBJ1-1, with D unresolved. The length of the CDR3 is 11 residues. V was cut by 6 bases and J by 7 bases, with 12 bases left in between. The germline V gene has CDR1 SQVTM and CDR2 ANQGSEA. This CDR3 reads CSVLDGYEAFF. The CDR3 region has the DNA TGCAGCGTCCTTGACGGGTATGAAGCTTTCTTT.

The DNA of the CDR3 is TGTGCCATCCTCCGAGGCAGGGTAGATGAAAAACTGTTTTTT. As protein: CAILRGRVDEKLFF. This chain joins TRBV10-3 and TRBJ1-4; a possible D gene is TRBD1 (5 bases). Trimming shortened V by 8 bases and J by 6 bases, and 16 bases separated the two germline ends. Germline lookup yields CDR1 ENHRY and CDR2 SYGVKD. CDR3 length: 14 residues.

The V gene is TRBV5-6, the J gene TRBJ1-1; D might be TRBD1 (6 bases). Deletions cut 3 bases from V and 5 bases from J, with 11 bases between. Germline CDR1 reads SGHDT; CDR2 reads YYEEEE. The CDR3 extends over 13 amino acids. CDR3 in DNA: TGTGCCAGCAGCTACACAGGGAATACTGAAGCTTTCTTT. This sequence encodes CASSYTGNTEAFF.

This clone was counted a single time. This chain connects TRBV11-2 to TRBJ2-7, with no clear D. The V and J ends lost 5 bases and 4 bases respectively, with 6 bases between them. The CDR3 contains 11 residues. From germline, CDR1 is SGHAT and CDR2 FQNNGV. CDR3 nucleotides: TGTGCCAGCAGCGGAATATACGAGCAGTACTTC. Encoded protein: CASSGIYEQYF.

The J gene is TRBJ2-5, the V gene TRBV4-3, with 7 bases identical to TRBD1. V was clipped by 4 bases and J by 3 bases; unmatched bases: 11. The CDR3 has 16 residues. Germline-derived CDR1 and CDR2 are LGHNA and YSLEER. The CDR3 loop is CASSPGTAPYEETQYF. The CDR3 coding sequence is TGCGCCAGCAGCCCCGGGACAGCCCCATACGAAGAGACCCAGTACTTC.

The chain combines TRBV30 with TRBJ1-1; D remains unclear. The CDR3 runs to 10 residues. CDR1 and CDR2 from the germline V gene are GTSNPN and SVGIG (reference sequence). The V and J ends lost 4 bases and 6 bases respectively, with 6 bases between them. For the CDR3, the DNA is TGTGCCTGGAAGAGGCCTGAAGCTTTCTTT. Its translation: CAWKRPEAFF.

This rearrangement joins TRBV7-9 to TRBJ2-5; 12 positions match TRBD2. The trim removed 1 base at V and 3 bases at J, leaving 3 bases unmatched. The CDR3 extends over 16 amino acids. Germline V gives CDR1 SEHNR, CDR2 FQNEAQ (reference sequence). The CDR3 nucleotides read TGTGCCAGCAGCTTAGTACGACTAGCGGGGGAAGAGACCCAGTACTTC. It encodes CASSLVRLAGEETQYF.

The chain uses TRBV7-9 and TRBJ1-2; tentatively, D is TRBD1 (6 bases). The ends were cut back, 3 bases at V and 4 bases at J, with 9 bases in the middle. The CDR3 loop spans 13 amino acids. Germline CDR1 SEHNR, CDR2 FQNEAQ (reference sequence). CDR3 protein: CASSLLDSYGYTF. In DNA, the CDR3 is TGTGCCAGCAGCTTGTTGGACAGCTATGGCTACACCTTC. Full variable domain (missing parts from reference TRBV7-9 and TRBJ1-2): DTGVSQNPRHKITKRGQNVTFRCDPISEHNRLYWYRQTLGQGPEFLTYFQNEAQLEKSRLLSDRFSAERPKGSFSTLEIQRTEQGDSAMYLCASSLLDSYGYTFGSGTRLTVV.

For this clone: The junction does not match germline at one end; this may be a read error. The chain carries TRBV2 and TRBJ2-7, with 7 nucleotides matching TRBD1. The germline V gene encodes CDR1 SNHLY and CDR2 FYNNEI. The CDR3 spans 11 residues. The CDR3 coding sequence is TGTGCCAGCAGTGAAAACAGGGGAAGGGACTTC. Its protein product is CASSENRGRDF.

V gene TRBV11-1 combines with J gene TRBJ2-7, with no clear D. Looked up from germline, CDR1 is SGHAT and CDR2 is FQDESV (reference sequence). CDR3 size: 13 residues. V was shortened by 1 base and J by 3 bases, with 7 bases between the two germline ends. The CDR3, as DNA: TGTGCCAGCAGCTTAGGCCCCAACTACGAGCAGTACTTC. Residues: CASSLGPNYEQYF. Based on the CDR3 plus reference TRBV11-1 and TRBJ2-7, the full variable domain is EAEVAQSPRYKITEKSQAVAFWCDPISGHATLYWYRQILGQGPELLVQFQDESVVDDSQLPKDRFSAERLKGVDSTLKIQPAELGDSAMYLCASSLGPNYEQYFGPGTRLTVT.

The chain is built from TRBV4-3 and TRBJ1-6, with D maybe TRBD1 (5 bases). V lost 4 bases and J lost 7, with 11 bases in between. The CDR3 spans 14 residues. Germline CDR1 and CDR2: LGHNA and YSLEER. CDR3 nucleotide sequence: TGCGCCAGCAGCCGCCGGGGCGAGAATTCACCCCTCCACTTT. Translation gives CASSRRGENSPLHF.

V usage is TRBV7-9 and J usage is TRBJ2-2; no reliable D call. CDR1 and CDR2 from the germline V gene are SEHNR and FQNEAQ (reference sequence). V was cut by 1 base and J by 0 bases, with 6 bases left in between. The CDR3 consists of 15 residues. The CDR3 spells CASSLVQPNTGELFF. CDR3 in DNA: TGTGCCAGCAGCTTAGTACAGCCGAACACCGGGGAGCTGTTTTTT.

This clone was detected only a few times. The chain employs TRBV7-9 and TRBJ1-1, with D uncertain. The CDR3 has 12 amino acids. Trimming removed 7 bases at V and 1 base at J, with 7 bases between. Per germline, CDR1 SEHNR and CDR2 FQNEAQ (reference sequence). Here the CDR3 reads CASNYGNTEAFF. The CDR3 bases are TGTGCCAGCAATTACGGGAACACTGAAGCTTTCTTT.

Comments on this clone: Other DNA sequences of this sample code for an identical CDR3. The chain carries TRBV7-9 and TRBJ2-7; D call uncertain. V lost 3 bases and J lost 3, with 6 bases in between. The CDR3 sequence is 12 residues long. Germline CDR1 SEHNR, CDR2 FQNEAQ (reference sequence). CDR3 coding DNA: TGTGCCAGCAGCTTCTCTGACTACGAGCAGTACTTC. This codes for CASSFSDYEQYF.

This clone was detected once. The CDR3 DNA reads as TGTGCCTGGAGTGAATGGGACACTGAAGCTTTCTTT. It is translated as CAWSEWDTEAFF. The chain links TRBV30 to TRBJ1-1; unclear D gene. The CDR3 totals 12 residues. V gave up 1 base and J gave up 3 bases, with 6 bases separating them. Germline V lookup: CDR1 GTSNPN, CDR2 SVGIG (reference sequence).

The CDR3 DNA sequence: TGTGCCAGCAGTTACTCGGGACAGGGAGGCGACGAGCAGTACTTC. Residues: CASSYSGQGGDEQYF. The chain combines TRBV6-5 with TRBJ2-7; TRBD1 matches at 9 bases. The CDR3 covers 15 residues. The germline V gene has CDR1 MNHEY and CDR2 SVGAGI. V lost 0 bases to trimming and J lost 5 bases; unmatched junction nucleotides: 5.